This TCR beta chain was identified in a study of regulatory T cells in long-lasting Graves disease. Study conclusions and caveats: There was favoring of TRBV28, TRBJ1-2 and TRBJ2-5 in persistent disease.

Building of the TCR beta libraries involved iRepertoire HTBI primers and Arm-PCR of CDR3 regions. TCRdb analysed the multiplex PCR reads with MiXCR anew, one entry per CDR3 protein. The table lists around 400,000 distinct CDR3 sequences, approximately 12% of them singletons. As to time point: newly diagnosed GD, antithyroid drugs for less than 3 months. PBMC-extracted RNA yielded the TCR library. Guidelines of the American Thyroid Association were used to diagnose Graves' disease. At least ten counts were recorded for this clonotype. Its antigen remains unidentified. The junction had 8 bases not matched to a gene; V was cut back by 5 bases and J by 8 bases. The CDR3 has 13 residues. Germline V CDR1 and CDR2: MDHEN, SYDVKM. The same sample was also studied in work on T cells in Graves' hyperthyroidism and ophthalmopathy. That paper adds: Patients counted as stable if ophthalmopathy did not develop within 18 months. TCR CDR3 regions were first amplified by RT-PCR with HTBI primers.

The input for sequencing was peripheral blood mononuclear cells (PBMCs), taken at new diagnosis, from a patient treated with antithyroid drugs. The source of this sequence is a woman between 18 and 29 years old with Graves disease. The V call is TRBV28, the J call TRBJ1-2, with TRBD1 identical over 7 bases. The CDR3 protein is CASSPLDREGYTF. The CDR3 DNA reads TGTGCCAGCAGTCCCTTAGACAGGGAAGGCTACACCTTC.